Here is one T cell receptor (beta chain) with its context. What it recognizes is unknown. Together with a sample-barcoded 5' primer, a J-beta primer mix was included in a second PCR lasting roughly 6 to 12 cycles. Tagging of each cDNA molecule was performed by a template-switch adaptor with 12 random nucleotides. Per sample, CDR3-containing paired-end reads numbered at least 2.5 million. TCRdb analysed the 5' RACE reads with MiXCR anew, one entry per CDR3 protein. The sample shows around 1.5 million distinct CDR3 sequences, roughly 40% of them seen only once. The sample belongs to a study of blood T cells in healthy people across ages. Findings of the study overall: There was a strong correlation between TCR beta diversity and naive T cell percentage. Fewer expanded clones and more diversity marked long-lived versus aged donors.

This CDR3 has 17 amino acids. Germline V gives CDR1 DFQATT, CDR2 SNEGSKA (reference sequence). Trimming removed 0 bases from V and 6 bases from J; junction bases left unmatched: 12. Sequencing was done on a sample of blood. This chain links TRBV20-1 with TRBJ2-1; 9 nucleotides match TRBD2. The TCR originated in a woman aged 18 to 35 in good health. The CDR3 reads CSARDPLTSGAPNEQFF. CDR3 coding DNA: TGCAGTGCTAGAGATCCCCTGACTAGCGGAGCCCCCAATGAGCAGTTCTTC.